Below, 27 T cell receptor beta chains from the same sample are listed, as sequenced in a study of blood T cell repertoires in COVID-19. Sequenced by immunoSEQ multiplex PCR; TCRdb stores in-frame clones only, minus some. The sample holds about 300,000 clones, around 85% seen once. Sequencing was performed on peripheral blood. These TCRs come from a human donor with COVID-19, enrolled during active disease. The donor label of this sample is uncertain.

The chain couples TRBV10-3 to TRBJ2-6, with D unclear. Germline CDR1 is ENHRY and CDR2 is SYGVKD. Trimming removed 2 bases from V and 0 bases from J, with 8 bases in between. The CDR3 runs 16 residues. The CDR3 loop is CAISERTSSGANVLTF. The CDR3 DNA is TGTGCCATCAGTGAGCGAACCAGCTCTGGGGCCAACGTCCTGACTTTC.

The J gene is TRBJ1-2, the V gene TRBV6-5, with 8 bases identical to TRBD1. This CDR3 spans 15 amino acids. The germline gives CDR1 MNHEY, CDR2 SVGAGI. Trimming removed 4 bases from V and 5 bases from J; junction bases left unmatched: 9. The CDR3 region has the DNA TGTGCCAGCAGTTCCTTCGGACAGGGAACTTATGGCTACACCTTC. This codes for CASSSFGQGTYGYTF.

V is TRBV5-6 and J is TRBJ1-3; the match to TRBD1 covers 7 bases. Germline lookup yields CDR1 SGHDT and CDR2 YYEEEE. Trimming removed 1 base from V and 4 bases from J; junction bases left unmatched: 11. The CDR3 is 17 amino acids. The CDR3 region is CASSLFSRQGQGNTIYF. For the CDR3, the DNA is TGTGCCAGCAGCTTGTTTTCTCGGCAGGGACAGGGAAACACCATATATTTT.

This sequence joins TRBV3-1 (or the pseudogene TRBV3-2) and TRBJ2-7, with D maybe TRBD1 (6 bases). CDR1 and CDR2 (germline): LGHDT, YNNKEL (reference sequence). The CDR3 has 16 residues. V lost 1 base, J lost 1 base, and 14 bases lay in between. The CDR3 loop reads CASSQAGQGSSYEQYF. CDR3 bases: TGTGCCAGCAGCCAAGCAGGGCAGGGGTCGTCCTACGAGCAGTACTTC.

The chain links TRBV29-1 to TRBJ1-2, with a possible D match to TRBD1 (5 bases). Germline V gene sequence: CDR1 SQVTM, CDR2 ANQGSEA. The CDR3 extends over 14 amino acids. Trimming cost V 4 bases and J 8 bases, with 20 bases left between them. CDR3 protein: CSVGRNQGNRGYTF. As DNA, the CDR3 is TGCAGCGTTGGACGTAATCAGGGTAACCGCGGCTACACCTTC.

This clone was counted once. The J gene is TRBJ1-1, the V gene TRBV6-6, with D maybe TRBD1 (6 bases). The V end was cut by 5 bases, the J end by 0 bases, with 19 bases between. The CDR3 consists of 17 residues. Germline values: CDR1 MNHNY, CDR2 SVGAGI (reference sequence). The CDR3 loop reads CASSPTLGGGLNTEAFF. The DNA for the CDR3 is TGTGCCAGCAGTCCGACTCTAGGGGGGGGGTTGAACACTGAAGCTTTCTTT.

The V gene is TRBV14, the J gene TRBJ2-5; D remains unclear. V lost 0 bases and J lost 4, with 6 bases in between. Germline V CDR1 and CDR2: SGHDN, FVKESK. CDR3 size: 13 residues. CDR3 sequence (DNA): TGTGCCAGCAGCCAAGATCGAGGAGAGACCCAGTACTTC. Its translation is CASSQDRGETQYF.

The rearrangement links TRBV19 to TRBJ2-2; TRBD2 aligns across 9 bases. J gave up 6 bases and V 10 bases, and 6 bases lay outside the gene matches. CDR3 length: 13 residues. CDR1 is LNHDA, CDR2 SQIVND, per germline (reference sequence). The CDR3 region is CATFRGGAGELFF. The CDR3 coding sequence is TGTGCCACGTTTCGCGGGGGGGCCGGGGAGCTGTTTTTT. Together with reference TRBV19 and TRBJ2-2, the CDR3 gives the full variable domain: DGGITQSPKYLFRKEGQNVTLSCEQNLNHDAMYWYRQDPGQGLRLIYYSQIVNDFQKGDIAEGYSVSREKKESFPLTVTSAQKNPTAFYLCATFRGGAGELFFGEGSRLTVL.

The chain couples TRBV15 to TRBJ1-1, with D maybe TRBD1 (5 bases). The CDR3 is made up of 13 amino acids. The germline gives CDR1 LNHNV, CDR2 YYDKDF (reference sequence). The V gene lost 0 bases and the J gene lost 11 bases, with 13 bases spanning the gap. CDR3 DNA sequence: TGTGCCACCAGCAGAGATTGGGGGGATTGGGCTTTCTTT. Amino acid sequence: CATSRDWGDWAFF. The full variable domain, completed using reference TRBV15 and TRBJ1-1, is DAMVIQNPRYQVTQFGKPVTLSCSQTLNHNVMYWYQQKSSQAPKLLFHYYDKDFNNEADTPDNFQSRRPNTSFCFLDIRSPGLGDTAMYLCATSRDWGDWAFFGQGTRLTVV.

This clone was observed once. The chain couples TRBV5-4 to TRBJ2-1, with D uncertain. V gave up 0 bases and J gave up 9 bases, with 7 bases separating them. The length of the CDR3 is 12 residues. In germline, CDR1 is SGHNT, CDR2 YYREEE (reference sequence). DNA of the CDR3: TGTGCCAGCAGCTTGGTGGCTCGTGAGCAGTTCTTC. It translates to CASSLVAREQFF.

The chain recombines TRBV7-3 with TRBJ1-1; 7 positions match TRBD1. This CDR3 contains 13 residues. Germline V gene lookup returns CDR1 SGHTA and CDR2 FQGTGA. Losses at the gene ends were 9 bases for V and 2 bases for J; bases not matched to a gene: 6. The CDR3 DNA reads as TGTGCCAGTAGACAGGGCCCCAACACTGAAGCTTTCTTT. It translates to CASRQGPNTEAFF.

The chain links TRBV24-1 to TRBJ1-6; maybe TRBD1 (6 bases). Germline CDR1 KGHDR, CDR2 SFDVKD. Trimming left V 8 bases short and J 3 bases short, with 16 bases between. This CDR3 region has 16 residues. CDR3 nucleotides: TGTGCCACCAAGGGGGACCACCTGAACTATAATTCACCCCTCCACTTT. Encoded protein: CATKGDHLNYNSPLHF.

The chain links TRBV5-1 to TRBJ2-1; 7 bases fit TRBD2. CDR3 length: 16 residues. The junction had 9 bases not matched to a gene; V was cut back by 2 bases and J by 4 bases. Germline V lookup: CDR1 SGHRS, CDR2 YFSETQ. The CDR3 sequence is CASSFQGTGGYNEQFF. For the CDR3, the DNA is TGCGCCAGCAGCTTTCAAGGGACGGGGGGTTACAATGAGCAGTTCTTC.

This rearrangement joins TRBV7-9 to TRBJ2-7; possibly TRBD1 for D (6 bases). Germline lookup yields CDR1 SEHNR and CDR2 FQNEAQ (reference sequence). The CDR3 contains 13 residues. The ends were cut back, 4 bases at V and 6 bases at J, with 13 bases in the middle. The CDR3 region has the DNA TGTGCCAGCAGCTACAGGGCGGCGGGCGAGCAGTACTTC. It is translated as CASSYRAAGEQYF. Full variable domain (outside the CDR3, taken from reference TRBV7-9 and TRBJ2-7): DTGVSQNPRHKITKRGQNVTFRCDPISEHNRLYWYRQTLGQGPEFLTYFQNEAQLEKSRLLSDRFSAERPKGSFSTLEIQRTEQGDSAMYLCASSYRAAGEQYFGPGTRLTVT.

The chain has TRBV5-1 and TRBJ2-3, with 7 bases lining up with TRBD1. Trimming removed 4 bases from V and 3 bases from J; junction bases left unmatched: 11. The CDR3 length is 16 residues. The germline V gene encodes CDR1 SGHRS and CDR2 YFSETQ. CDR3 sequence (DNA): TGCGCCAGCAGCCCCTTAACAGGGGAAGGAACAGATACGCAGTATTTT. Protein sequence: CASSPLTGEGTDTQYF.

The chain joins TRBV3-1 (or the pseudogene TRBV3-2) to TRBJ1-3, with D unresolved. Germline V CDR1 and CDR2: LGHDT, YNNKEL (reference sequence). The length of the CDR3 is 14 residues. V was cut by 3 bases and J by 4 bases, with 10 bases left in between. CDR3 coding DNA: TGTGCCAGCAGCCAGGCCGGACTGGGAAACACCATATATTTT. This translates into CASSQAGLGNTIYF.

The table lists this clone with a few counts. The sample has other DNA sequences that encode this CDR3 too. The chain carries TRBV5-1 and TRBJ1-1, with TRBD1 as a possible D gene (5 bases). Trimming removed 1 base at V and 4 bases at J, with 5 bases between. This CDR3 has 12 residues. CDR1 SGHRS and CDR2 YFSETQ come from the germline V gene. Here the CDR3 reads CASSLQGTEAFF. CDR3 bases: TGCGCCAGCAGCTTGCAGGGCACTGAAGCTTTCTTT. Full variable domain (missing parts from reference TRBV5-1 and TRBJ1-1): KAGVTQTPRYLIKTRGQQVTLSCSPISGHRSVSWYQQTPGQGLQFLFEYFSETQRNKGNFPGRFSGRQFSNSRSEMNVSTLELGDSALYLCASSLQGTEAFFGQGTRLTVV.

The chain uses TRBV5-6 and TRBJ2-1; 14 nucleotides align to TRBD2. Germline values: CDR1 SGHDT, CDR2 YYEEEE. The trim removed 0 bases at V and 7 bases at J, leaving 6 bases unmatched. This CDR3 is 17 amino acids long. Written as DNA, the CDR3 is TGTGCCAGCAGCTTGGGACTAGCGGGAGGGCCTGGGAATGAGCAGTTCTTC. This translates into CASSLGLAGGPGNEQFF.

The chain carries TRBV29-1 and TRBJ1-2; no clear D gene. Germline assignment: CDR1 SQVTM and CDR2 ANQGSEA. The CDR3 is made up of 12 amino acids. Trimming cost V 3 bases and J 3 bases, with 8 bases left between them. DNA for the CDR3: TGCAGCGTTGAGAGGAGGGACTATGGCTACACCTTC. Its translation: CSVERRDYGYTF.

The V call is TRBV3-1 (or the pseudogene TRBV3-2), the J call TRBJ2-5, with D perhaps TRBD1 (6 bases). The V and J ends lost 0 bases and 4 bases respectively, with 21 bases between them. Germline CDR1 is LGHDT and CDR2 is YNNKEL (reference sequence). This CDR3 is 18 amino acids long. The CDR3 is CASSQEPRQASSLETQYF. The CDR3, as DNA: TGTGCCAGCAGCCAAGAACCCCGACAGGCTAGTAGCCTAGAGACCCAGTACTTC.

V usage is TRBV7-2 and J usage is TRBJ2-7; 7 bases match TRBD1. Germline CDR1 and CDR2: SGHTA and FQGNSA. This CDR3 has 13 residues. V lost 4 bases and J lost 5; bases outside the gene matches: 5. The CDR3 DNA reads as TGTGCCAGCAGCTCCGGGACAGCCGACGAGCAGTACTTC. Residues: CASSSGTADEQYF.

This clone has only one observation. The gene calls are TRBV3-1 (or the pseudogene TRBV3-2) and TRBJ1-1; 8 nucleotides line up with TRBD1. CDR3 length: 14 residues. The ends lost 6 bases at V and 1 base at J; junction bases unmatched: 4. CDR1 is LGHDT, CDR2 YNNKEL, per germline (reference sequence). This CDR3 reads CASRDRARNTEAFF. Written as DNA, the CDR3 is TGTGCCAGCAGGGACAGGGCGAGGAACACTGAAGCTTTCTTT.

This sequence joins TRBV5-1 and TRBJ2-5, with D possibly matching TRBD1 (6 bases). CDR1 is SGHRS and CDR2 is YFSETQ in the germline V gene. Trimming pared 4 bases from V and 1 base from J, leaving 14 bases between. The CDR3 is 15 residues long. The CDR3 DNA reads TGCGCCAGCAGCCCCAAGGGGGAGCCCCAAGAGACCCAGTACTTC. Amino acid sequence: CASSPKGEPQETQYF. The full variable domain, with the rest looked up from reference TRBV5-1 and TRBJ2-5, is KAGVTQTPRYLIKTRGQQVTLSCSPISGHRSVSWYQQTPGQGLQFLFEYFSETQRNKGNFPGRFSGRQFSNSRSEMNVSTLELGDSALYLCASSPKGEPQETQYFGPGTRLLVL.

V is TRBV10-1 and J is TRBJ2-7, with a weak D call TRBD2 (6 bases). The germline V gene encodes CDR1 WNHNN and CDR2 SYGVQD (reference sequence). The CDR3 runs to 13 residues. The V gene lost 4 bases and the J gene lost 3 bases, with 10 bases spanning the gap. The CDR3 DNA is TGCGCCAGCAGTGTTGACGGGGGCTACGAGCAGTACTTC. Protein: CASSVDGGYEQYF.

The chain carries TRBV6-5 and TRBJ2-7; D remains unclear. Germline assignment: CDR1 MNHEY and CDR2 SVGAGI. The CDR3 has 12 amino acids. Trimming stripped 6 bases from V and 4 bases from J, with 10 bases between. The CDR3 coding sequence is TGTGCCAGCAGCAAAACTTCATACGAGCAGTACTTC. Its protein product is CASSKTSYEQYF.

This CDR3 is CASSPRQGPYEQYF. The CDR3, as DNA: TGCGCCAGCAGCCCGAGACAGGGGCCCTACGAGCAGTACTTC. The chain couples TRBV5-1 to TRBJ2-7; TRBD1 agrees at 8 bases. Germline V gene data show CDR1 as SGHRS and CDR2 as YFSETQ. The CDR3 extends over 14 amino acids. V gave up 4 bases and J gave up 2 bases; unmatched junction bases: 5.

This clone occurred many times. This chain links TRBV9 with TRBJ2-7; 10 bases map to TRBD2. This CDR3 has 16 amino acids. V shed 4 bases and J 2 bases; nucleotides not matched to a gene: 9. Germline V gene sequence: CDR1 SGDLS, CDR2 YYNGEE. For the CDR3, the DNA is TGTGCCAGCAGCCCGGACCTAGCGGGAGCTACCTACGAGCAGTACTTC. It yields the protein CASSPDLAGATYEQYF.